This entry features one TCR beta chain sequence. TCRdb used MiXCR to reprocess the RT-PCR reads, holding one entry per CDR3 protein. The sample lists about 540,000 distinct CDR3 sequences, roughly 25% occurring once. This entry comes from a study of response to subunit inactivated influenza vaccine. The length of the CDR3 is 13 residues. Germline CDR1 is SNHLY and CDR2 is FYNNEI. V was clipped by 7 bases and J by 8 bases; unmatched bases: 8. These data are also associated with another study on T cells expressing NK-cell markers. From that study: Making the TCR beta cDNA relied on 5'RACE template switching with UMIs. Sequenced donors, eight in total, included seven who were HCMV-seropositive and one who was seronegative. As a fraction of CD8+ T cells, dominant NKG2C+ clonotypes reached about 1.0-7.0% in six or seven donors.

The chain recombines TRBV2 with TRBJ1-1, with 9 bases lining up with TRBD1. The receptor was isolated from a man aged 50 to 59 who received an inactivated influenza vaccine. The source was CD4+ T cells sorted from PBMCs, collected 11 to 12 days after vaccination. CDR3 amino acids: CASTKQGATEAFF. CDR3 sequence (DNA): TGTGCCAGCACCAAACAGGGGGCAACCGAAGCTTTCTTT.